This TCR beta chain appears in the sequencing data of a study of T cells in women clearing cervical HPV infection. After removal of 5 bases from V and 4 bases from J, the junction contained 13 bases not matched to a gene. CDR3 length equals 16 residues. Germline V gene sequence: CDR1 DFQATT, CDR2 SNEGSKA (reference sequence). A word on this clone: The CDR3 is cut off 3 residues early in the read; its end comes from the germline J gene.

TCRdb keeps only in-frame clones here, not all; method: immunoSEQ multiplex PCR. The sample has approximately 52,000 clones, and its top ten clones hold roughly 1.6%. Sequencing input: blood buffy coat. This rearrangement joins TRBV20-1 to TRBJ2-3; TRBD1 aligns across 9 bases. This clonotype was obtained from a woman between 18 and 70 years old with a cervical HPV16 infection that either progressed to CIN3+ or cleared (not recorded which). CDR3 loop: CSAPLPTGGRSDTQYF. The DNA read from the CDR3 is TGCAGTGCTCCTTTACCCACAGGGGGCAGATCAGATACG.